This TCR beta chain was captured in a study of regulatory T cells in long-lasting Graves disease (dated by TCRdb to the early 2020s). About the investigation overall: Antithyroid drugs had been taken for less than 3 months by newly diagnosed Graves' disease patients. This study used TCR sequencing and RNA sequencing of peripheral blood to compare persistent Graves' disease patients against newly diagnosed Graves' disease patients. The study took place in China and was registered as a clinical trial. A total of roughly 33 samples were covered by TCR sequencing, comprising some 13 persistent and around 20 newly diagnosed Graves' disease patients.

Library preparation used multiplex PCR. The run used an Illumina HiSeq 4000. iRepertoire HTBI primers and Arm-PCR amplification of CDR3 regions were used to construct TCR beta libraries. Before sequencing, the PCR products underwent gel purification. Per the source publication's procedure: Gene usage analysis of CDR3 amino acid clonotypes used the 60 to 75 TRBV and 14 TRBJ segments found across samples. Filtered high-quality paired reads were merged into contigs using COPE and FqMerger. Contigs were aligned with BLAST to IMGT TRBV, TRBD and TRBJ reference genes, and CDR3 was defined per IMGT. Clonotypes above 0.1% frequency were classified as highly expanded clones. Shannon entropy was used to measure repertoire diversity, and the Gini coefficient was used to measure V-J evenness. Clonotypes shared by more than one individual were considered public. TCRdb trimmed public reads at Q25 via fastp, called clones via MiXCR and kept in-frame beta chains. Rows are combined by CDR3 protein, so each entry shows the most common genes and DNA. The V and J calls come from TCRdb's annotation, not from the publication. The sample table lists hundreds of thousands of distinct CDR3 sequences, 16% of them with a count of one. The top ten hold about 12% of the sample.

The time point label, as the study defines it: newly diagnosed GD, antithyroid drugs for less than 3 months. RNA was extracted from PBMCs in TRIzol for both TCR sequencing and RNA sequencing. Graves' disease was diagnosed according to American Thyroid Association guidelines. The patients came from an endocrinology department in Xi'an, China. Each patient gave about 9.1 milliliters of peripheral blood, collected in an EDTA anticoagulant tube. PBMCs were isolated by Ficoll Paque Plus density gradient separation without further T cell sorting. An Agilent 2100 Bioanalyzer and agarose gel were used to check RNA quality, while a NanoDrop 2000 measured RNA concentration. Summary of the overall study and its limitations: More public clonotypes were shared among persistent patients (roughly 2,900) than among newly diagnosed patients (966). Peripheral blood alone was examined, since thyroid tissue, which constituted the primary lesion, could not be accessed. Compared with newly diagnosed patients, persistent Graves' disease patients had lower TCR Shannon entropy and fewer highly expanded clones, which suggests clonal expansion. The authors noted that the small sample size was a limitation that may lower accuracy. Sequencing and analysis were restricted to the TCR beta chain.

About this clonotype: The target of this receptor is not known. The sample holds no much larger clone one base away, and base qualities are not on file.

The same sample was also used in a study of T cells in Graves' hyperthyroidism and ophthalmopathy. According to the second study: Stable Graves' hyperthyroidism was defined as the absence of progression to ophthalmopathy over 18 months of follow-up. The hyperthyroidism patients were between 18 and 65 years old and newly diagnosed, with a disease duration of less than 2 months. Patients with uncontrolled infections, other autoimmune diseases, pregnancy or lactation were excluded. Clinical symptoms, serum thyroxine and TRAb, thyroid ultrasound, and orbital computed tomography formed the basis for the diagnoses. For the first round of RT-PCR on the TCR CDR3, the HTBI primer set was used together with the Qiagen OneStep RT-PCR kit. Most expanded thyroid clonotypes (frequency above 0.001) were also detected in blood, a finding suggesting that blood repertoires may reflect thyroid immune responses. A 13 V-J signature model separated ophthalmopathy from stable hyperthyroidism, with approximately 87% sensitivity and 81.08% specificity in cross-validation and 80%/75% in testing. In validation, the model predicted progression to ophthalmopathy with over 65% sensitivity and over 72% specificity, a median of about 6 months before onset. A discovery cohort of around 98 patients, 43 with Graves' ophthalmopathy and 57 with stable Graves' hyperthyroidism, was used to find distinguishing TCR V-J signatures. Prospective prediction of ophthalmopathy was tested in an independent validation cohort of under 20 hyperthyroidism patients and 17 patients who later progressed to ophthalmopathy. The 100 or so discovery patients were randomly split 7:3 into training and test sets. The study also compared thyroid tissue and blood T-cell repertoires from several Graves' hyperthyroidism patients. Once sampling was done, hyperthyroidism patients were given methimazole at a starting dose of 30 mg daily, whereas ophthalmopathy patients were given high-dose intravenous methylprednisolone. A second multiplex PCR round built the libraries, followed by size selection and purification. The libraries were sequenced on an Illumina HiSeq2000 using paired-end 100 bp reads. SOAPnuke was used to process the raw data, removing reads that contained adapters or uncalled bases, had a mean Phred below 15, or lacked an exact match to the constant primer or identifier. COPE v1.2.5 was used to merge high-quality paired reads, and clonotypes were defined as unique nucleotide sequences. Clonotypes were aligned to IMGT TRBV, TRBD and TRBJ reference segments using MiTCR v1.1. The analysis included only V-J combinations with a frequency above 0.0001, which together covered about 99% of the repertoires. The TCS score was defined as F50 (clonal expansion) divided by E x V (chaos), with BLOSUM62-based TCRdist calculated between CDR3 peptides within each V-J. Welch's t-statistics and random forest reduced approximately 520 V-J features to 13, which were used in a naive Bayes classifier (R e1071). No statistical method was used to set the sample size in advance, and investigators knew the group allocation. TCR Vbeta CDR3 sequencing of some 140 peripheral blood samples (under 45 ophthalmopathy, over 70 hyperthyroidism and some 17 progressor patients) is reported in the paper.

This TCR was sampled from a man younger than 30 with Graves disease. Donor details come from another sample of the same person, matched by shared clones. The source material was peripheral blood mononuclear cells (PBMCs), sampled at new diagnosis, from a patient treated with antithyroid drugs.

CDR3 sequence: CSASSGHDSHGYTF. The bases read TGCAGTGCCAGTTCGGGACATGATAGCCATGGCTACACCTTC. This chain is built from TRBV20-1 and TRBJ1-2; matching of 6 bases hints at TRBD1 as the D gene. For CDR1 and CDR2, the germline V gene (reference sequence) lists DFQATT and SNEGSKA. V gives up 6 bases and J gives up 6 bases, and the segment between their germline ends measures 20 bases. From cysteine to phenylalanine, the CDR3 is 14 amino acids long. The only DNA kept is the CDR3, 42 bases in frame from the first base.